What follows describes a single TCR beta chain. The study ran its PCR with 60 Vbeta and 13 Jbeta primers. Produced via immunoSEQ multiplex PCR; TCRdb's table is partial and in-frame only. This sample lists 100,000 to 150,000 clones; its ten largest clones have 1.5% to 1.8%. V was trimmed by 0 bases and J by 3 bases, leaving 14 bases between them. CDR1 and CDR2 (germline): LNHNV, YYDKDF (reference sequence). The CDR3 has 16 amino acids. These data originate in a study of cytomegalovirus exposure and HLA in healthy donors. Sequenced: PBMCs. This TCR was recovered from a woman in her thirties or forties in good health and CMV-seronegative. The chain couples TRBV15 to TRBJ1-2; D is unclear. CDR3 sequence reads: CATSREGGQAHYGYTF. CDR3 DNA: TGTGCCACCAGCAGAGAAGGAGGGCAGGCCCACTATGGCTACACCTTC.